What follows is one T cell receptor beta chain and its context. Germline CDR1 is SGHRS and CDR2 is YFSETQ. This CDR3 region has 15 residues. The trim removed 4 bases at V and 2 bases at J, leaving 6 bases unmatched. This specimen comes from a study of T-cell memory formation after mild COVID-19. 5'RACE, which relied on constant-segment primers, yielded TCR alpha and TCR beta cDNA libraries carrying sample barcodes and UMIs. TCRdb fed the 5' RACE reads into MiXCR, producing one record per CDR3 protein. The data show about 150,000 distinct CDR3 sequences, with less than 25% seen just once and approximately 24% held by the top ten.

J is TRBJ2-5 and V is TRBV5-1; 9 bases are a match to TRBD1. This clonotype originated in an adult woman who had mild COVID-19 (a few samples of this study predate the infection). Cell type and time point are not known. Specimen: PBMCs or a T cell subset sorted from them (not recorded which). The CDR3 region is CASSEGQGGQETQYF. Here the CDR3 DNA reads TGCGCCAGCAGCGAGGGACAGGGCGGACAAGAGACCCAGTACTTC. The full variable domain, in which reference TRBV5-1 and TRBJ2-5 provide the parts outside the CDR3, is KAGVTQTPRYLIKTRGQQVTLSCSPISGHRSVSWYQQTPGQGLQFLFEYFSETQRNKGNFPGRFSGRQFSNSRSEMNVSTLELGDSALYLCASSEGQGGQETQYFGPGTRLLVL.